Described below is a single T cell receptor beta chain sequence and its context. Data came from immunoSEQ multiplex PCR; TCRdb stores just in-frame clones and leaves some out. The repertoire holds over 250,000 clones, with about nine tenths as singletons. This specimen belongs to a study of blood T cell repertoires in COVID-19. On the study more broadly: The United States, Italy and Spain provided the acute and convalescent COVID-19 samples.

V was pared by 6 bases and J by 6 bases, with 5 bases of the junction left unmatched. The length of the CDR3 is 14 residues. The V gene's germline CDR1 is MNHEY and CDR2 SMNVEV (reference sequence). Participants were aged roughly 18 to 100 years from around 26 US areas. Participants reported their clinical history, and cohort assignment relied on those reports. The sequenced sample was PBMCs or T cells enriched from blood (not recorded which). This chain connects TRBV27 to TRBJ1-6; 7 bases align to TRBD1. The sequence was obtained from a woman under 30 who had recovered from COVID-19. CDR3 bases: TGTGCCAGCAGAAGGGACAGCCCTAATTCACCCCTCCACTTT. This gives the protein CASRRDSPNSPLHF.